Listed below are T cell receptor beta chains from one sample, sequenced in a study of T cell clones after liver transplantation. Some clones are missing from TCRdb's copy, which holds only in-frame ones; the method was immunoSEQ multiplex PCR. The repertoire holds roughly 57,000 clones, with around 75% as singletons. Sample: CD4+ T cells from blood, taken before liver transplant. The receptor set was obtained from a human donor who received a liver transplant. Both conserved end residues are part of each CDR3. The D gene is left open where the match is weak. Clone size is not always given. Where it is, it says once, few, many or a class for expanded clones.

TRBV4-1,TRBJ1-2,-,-,TGCGCCAGCAGCCAAGACCCGAATTCGGGAGCCTATGGCTACACCTTC,CASSQDPNSGAYGYTF
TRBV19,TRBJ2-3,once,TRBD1,TGTGCCAGTAGATACACCGGGACAGGGTTTACAGATACGCAGTATTTT,CASRYTGTGFTDTQYF
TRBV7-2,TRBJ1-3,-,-,TGTGCCAGCAGCTTAAGCGCTGGCGACACCATATATTTT,CASSLSAGDTIYF
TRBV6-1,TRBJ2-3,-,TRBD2,TGTGCCAGCAGTGAAGGGATAGCGGGGGGCCTCACAGATACGCAGTATTTT,CASSEGIAGGLTDTQYF
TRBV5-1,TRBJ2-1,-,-,TGCGCCAGCACCACGGGACAATTCTCCTACAATGAGCAGTTCTTC,CASTTGQFSYNEQFF
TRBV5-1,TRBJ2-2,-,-,TGCGCCAGCAGCTTGGACTCGGGGTCAGCGAACACCGGGGAGCTGTTTTTT,CASSLDSGSANTGELFF
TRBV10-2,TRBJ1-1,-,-,TGCGCCAGCGGGGAAGACAGGTCGGCAGCTTTCTTT,CASGEDRSAAFF
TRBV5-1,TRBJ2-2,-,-,TGCGCCAGCAGCTCCCAAGTAACAAACGGGGAGCTGTTTTTT,CASSSQVTNGELFF
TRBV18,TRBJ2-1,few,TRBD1,TGTGCCAGCTCAGATGGACAGGGTGGTAGCAATGAGCAGTTCTTC,CASSDGQGGSNEQFF
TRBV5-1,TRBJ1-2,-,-,TGCGCCAGCAGCTTGGATGAGGGAACGGTTAGGGGCTACACCTTC,CASSLDEGTVRGYTF
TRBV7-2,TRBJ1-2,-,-,TGTGCCAGCAGCTTATACCCGGGTGGCGAAACCGCTAACTATGGCTACACCTTC,CASSLYPGGETANYGYTF